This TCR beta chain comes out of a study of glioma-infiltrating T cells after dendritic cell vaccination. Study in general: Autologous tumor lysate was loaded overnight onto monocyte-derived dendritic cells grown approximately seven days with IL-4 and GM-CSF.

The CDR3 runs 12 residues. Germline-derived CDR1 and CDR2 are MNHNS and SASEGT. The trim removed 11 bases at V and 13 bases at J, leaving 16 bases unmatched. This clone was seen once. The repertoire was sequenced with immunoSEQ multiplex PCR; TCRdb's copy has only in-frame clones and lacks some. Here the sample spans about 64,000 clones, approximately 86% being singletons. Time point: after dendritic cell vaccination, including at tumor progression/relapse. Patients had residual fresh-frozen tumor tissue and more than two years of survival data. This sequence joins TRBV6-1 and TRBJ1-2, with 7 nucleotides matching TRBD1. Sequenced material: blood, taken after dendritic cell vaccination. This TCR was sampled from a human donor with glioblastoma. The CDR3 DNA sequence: TGTGCCGGACACAGTAGGGGGCCGTGGTGCACCTTC. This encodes CAGHSRGPWCTF.